This T cell receptor beta chain was sequenced during a study of blood T cell repertoires in COVID-19. From germline, CDR1 is WNHNN and CDR2 SYGVQD (reference sequence). This CDR3 is built from 15 residues. Germline trimming cut 4 bases from V and 3 bases from J; bases unmatched to any gene: 5. Profiling relied on immunoSEQ multiplex PCR, and the TCRdb table lists in-frame clones only, not all of them. The sample includes about 280,000 clones, about 89% seen only once; the top ten take approximately 2.2%. This receptor was obtained from a man aged 45-65 years with acute or convalescent COVID-19. V gene TRBV10-1 combines with J gene TRBJ2-5; 10 nucleotides match TRBD1. Specimen: peripheral blood. The CDR3 DNA is TGCGCCAGCAGTGGTGGGACAGGGGATAAAGAGACCCAGTACTTC. Amino acids: CASSGGTGDKETQYF.